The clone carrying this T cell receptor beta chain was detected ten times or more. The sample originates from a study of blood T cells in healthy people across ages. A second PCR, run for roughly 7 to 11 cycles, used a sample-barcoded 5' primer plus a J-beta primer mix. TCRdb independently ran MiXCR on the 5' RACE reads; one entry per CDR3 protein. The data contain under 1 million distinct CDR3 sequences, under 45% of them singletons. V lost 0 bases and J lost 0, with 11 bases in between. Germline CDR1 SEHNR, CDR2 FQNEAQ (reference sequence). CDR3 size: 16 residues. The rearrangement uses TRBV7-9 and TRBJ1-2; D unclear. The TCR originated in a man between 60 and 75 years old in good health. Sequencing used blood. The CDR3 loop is CASSLATGGANYGYTF. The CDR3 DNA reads TGTGCCAGCAGCTTAGCGACCGGAGGAGCTAACTATGGCTACACCTTC. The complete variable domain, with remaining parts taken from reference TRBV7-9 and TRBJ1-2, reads DTGVSQNPRHKITKRGQNVTFRCDPISEHNRLYWYRQTLGQGPEFLTYFQNEAQLEKSRLLSDRFSAERPKGSFSTLEIQRTEQGDSAMYLCASSLATGGANYGYTFGSGTRLTVV.